There are many counts of the clone carrying this T cell receptor beta chain. Its antigen remains unknown. This sample was taken from a study of regulatory T cells in long-lasting Graves disease. The authors built TCR beta libraries using iRepertoire HTBI primers and Arm-PCR of CDR3 regions. From the multiplex PCR reads, TCRdb called clonotypes with MiXCR, one entry per CDR3 protein. Of about 430,000 distinct CDR3 sequences listed, 15% are singletons. Study-wide findings and caveats: Favored gene segments in persistent disease were TRBV28, TRBJ1-2 and TRBJ2-5.

Described time point: newly diagnosed GD, antithyroid drugs for less than 3 months. The authors made the TCR library using RNA they extracted from PBMCs. The V end was cut by 3 bases, the J end by 6 bases, with 7 bases between. This CDR3 is 11 amino acids long. Germline V gene data show CDR1 as DFQATT and CDR2 as SNEGSKA (reference sequence). These records were also assigned to another study, of T cells in Graves' hyperthyroidism and ophthalmopathy.

Sequences were derived from peripheral blood mononuclear cells (PBMCs), sampled at new diagnosis, from a patient treated with antithyroid drugs. The sequence came from a woman aged 40 to 50 with Graves disease. The chain employs TRBV20-1 and TRBJ2-3, with D tentatively TRBD1 or TRBD2 (5 bases each). CDR3 sequence: CSARWGDTQYF. Written as DNA, the CDR3 is TGCAGTGCTAGGTGGGGGGATACGCAGTATTTT.